These 16 T cell receptor beta chains were sequenced from one sample in a study of blood T cell repertoires in COVID-19. Clones were sequenced by immunoSEQ multiplex PCR, and TCRdb holds only the in-frame ones, with some missing. This table holds some 200,000 clones, roughly four fifths found once. The sequencing input was peripheral blood. These receptors came from a woman aged 60-70 years with acute or convalescent COVID-19.

This chain joins TRBV3-1 (or the pseudogene TRBV3-2) and TRBJ1-6; D gene uncertain. The germline V gene encodes CDR1 LGHDT and CDR2 YNNKEL (reference sequence). V lost 0 bases, J lost 3 bases, and 3 bases lay in between. The CDR3 spans 14 residues. The CDR3 sequence is CASSQDGYNSPLHF. The CDR3, as DNA: TGTGCCAGCAGCCAAGACGGCTATAATTCACCCCTCCACTTT.

The CDR3 DNA reads TGTGCCAGCAGTTACGATAGAGACTATGGCTACACCTTC. Its protein product is CASSYDRDYGYTF. The J gene is TRBJ1-2, the V gene TRBV6-5; D is ambiguous. Per germline, CDR1 MNHEY and CDR2 SVGAGI. The CDR3 totals 13 residues. Trimming pared 2 bases from V and 3 bases from J, leaving 7 bases between.

This chain joins TRBV2 and TRBJ2-6; D call uncertain. Trimming removed 4 bases from V and 1 base from J, with 14 bases in between. This CDR3 has 17 amino acids. The germline V gene has CDR1 SNHLY and CDR2 FYNNEI. This chain's CDR3 is CASSAVPPSSGANVLTF. The CDR3 nucleotides are TGTGCCAGCAGTGCGGTTCCGCCTTCTTCTGGGGCCAACGTCCTGACTTTC. Together with reference TRBV2 and TRBJ2-6, the CDR3 gives the full variable domain: EPEVTQTPSHQVTQMGQEVILRCVPISNHLYFYWYRQILGQKVEFLVSFYNNEISEKSEIFDDQFSVERPDGSNFTLKIRSTKLEDSAMYFCASSAVPPSSGANVLTFGAGSRLTVL.

The chain links TRBV7-9 to TRBJ1-4; no reliable D call. Germline V gives CDR1 SEHNR, CDR2 FQNEAQ (reference sequence). This CDR3 has 14 residues. V was cut by 5 bases and J by 7 bases, with 14 bases left in between. This chain's CDR3 is CASSRAGVGEKLFF. The CDR3 nucleotides are TGTGCCAGCAGCCGAGCAGGCGTAGGTGAAAAACTGTTTTTT.

CDR3 DNA sequence: TGTGCCAGCAGCTTCGACAGGGGCGTCTATGGCTACACCTTC. Translated: CASSFDRGVYGYTF. The gene calls are TRBV7-2 and TRBJ1-2; 8 nucleotides line up with TRBD1. Germline V gene sequence: CDR1 SGHTA, CDR2 FQGNSA. The CDR3 runs to 14 residues. With V trimmed by 3 bases and J by 4 bases, 4 bases remained unmatched. The full variable domain, with the rest looked up from reference TRBV7-2 and TRBJ1-2, is GAGVSQSPSNKVTEKGKDVELRCDPISGHTALYWYRQSLGQGLEFLIYFQGNSAPDKSGLPSDRFSAERTGGSVSTLTIQRTQQEDSAVYLCASSFDRGVYGYTFGSGTRLTVV.

This clone was seen only once. This rearrangement joins TRBV20-1 to TRBJ2-3; the D is unclear. The CDR3 extends over 13 amino acids. Trimming took 3 bases from V and 4 from J, leaving 11 bases between them. The germline gives CDR1 DFQATT, CDR2 SNEGSKA (reference sequence). The CDR3 sequence is CSASSFPADTQYF. CDR3 nucleotide sequence: TGCAGTGCTAGTTCGTTTCCTGCAGATACGCAGTATTTT.

J is TRBJ2-1 and V is TRBV6-5; tentative D call: TRBD2 (7 bases). V was clipped by 5 bases and J by 9 bases, with 17 bases between them. The CDR3 has 14 amino acids. The germline V gene encodes CDR1 MNHEY and CDR2 SVGAGI. The CDR3 loop reads CASSRGALGSEQFF. The CDR3 coding sequence is TGTGCCAGCAGTCGGGGGGCCCTAGGTTCTGAGCAGTTCTTC.

CDR3 sequence: CASRSGTGSWTEAFF. The DNA for the CDR3 is TGTGCCAGCAGGTCAGGGACAGGGTCGTGGACTGAAGCTTTCTTT. This chain uses TRBV2 with TRBJ1-1; 9 positions agree with TRBD1. J gave up 5 bases and V 6 bases, and 10 bases lay outside the gene matches. The CDR3 is 15 residues long. The V gene's germline CDR1 is SNHLY and CDR2 FYNNEI.

This chain joins TRBV3-1 (or the pseudogene TRBV3-2) and TRBJ2-3, with 7 bases identical to TRBD2. V gave up 4 bases and J gave up 14 bases; unmatched junction bases: 12. The CDR3 runs to 13 residues. Germline CDR1 reads LGHDT; CDR2 reads YNNKEL (reference sequence). The chain's CDR3 is CASSPKWGTMGYF. The DNA for the CDR3 is TGTGCCAGCAGCCCAAAATGGGGGACTATGGGGTATTTT.

This chain joins TRBV7-2 and TRBJ2-1; 10 bases fit TRBD2. V dropped 5 bases and J dropped 2; count of bases not matched to a gene: 6. The germline V gene has CDR1 SGHTA and CDR2 FQGNSA. The CDR3 totals 16 residues. The CDR3 loop is CASSRTGLAPYNEQFF. The CDR3 DNA sequence: TGTGCCAGCAGCCGGACGGGACTAGCGCCCTACAATGAGCAGTTCTTC.

The CDR3 reads CASSIQGLGEQYF. CDR3 DNA sequence: TGTGCCAGCAGCATACAGGGGTTAGGCGAGCAGTACTTC. This chain joins TRBV5-4 and TRBJ2-7; TRBD1 matches 7 bases. This CDR3 has 13 residues. J was trimmed by 6 bases and V by 4 bases; bases with no gene match: 7. Germline V lookup: CDR1 SGHNT, CDR2 YYREEE (reference sequence). The whole variable domain, remainder taken from reference TRBV5-4 and TRBJ2-7, is ETGVTQSPTHLIKTRGQQVTLRCSSQSGHNTVSWYQQALGQGPQFIFQYYREEENGRGNFPPRFSGLQFPNYSSELNVNALELDDSALYLCASSIQGLGEQYFGPGTRLTVT.

V is TRBV7-2 and J is TRBJ1-2; possibly TRBD1 for D (6 bases). Germline loops: CDR1 SGHTA, CDR2 FQGNSA. The CDR3 is 13 residues long. V lost 4 bases to trimming and J lost 10 bases, with 16 bases between them. The CDR3 loop reads CASSYGQKRDYTF. The CDR3 DNA follows: TGTGCCAGCAGCTACGGACAGAAGAGAGACTACACCTTC.

Notes on this clone: One end of the junction fails to match germline, which may point to a read error. The gene calls are TRBV6-5 and TRBJ1-1, with D perhaps TRBD1 (5 bases). CDR3 size: 15 residues. Per germline, CDR1 MNHEY and CDR2 SVGAGI. CDR3 protein: CASSNSRVLNTEAFF. As DNA, the CDR3 is TGTGCCAGCAGTAACTCCAGGGTACTGAACACTGAAGCTTTCTTT.

As regards this clone: One junction end does not reproduce the germline sequence, and a read error may be involved. CDR3 sequence (DNA): TGCGCCCGCAGCTTGGGCGGGGGGGCCGCTACCGGGGAGCTGTTTTTT. Its protein is CARSLGGGAATGELFF. V is TRBV5-1 and J is TRBJ2-2, with 9 bases that match TRBD2. In germline, CDR1 is SGHRS, CDR2 YFSETQ. This CDR3 is built from 16 residues.

The CDR3 nucleotides are TGTGCCAGCAGTTTAGCAGGGGTGGCAAGCGGCTACACCTTC. Translating it yields CASSLAGVASGYTF. This chain joins TRBV27 and TRBJ1-2; D is possibly TRBD1 (6 bases). The V gene's germline CDR1 is MNHEY and CDR2 SMNVEV (reference sequence). The CDR3 is 14 amino acids. The germline V and J ends were trimmed by 2 bases and 8 bases, with 15 bases remaining between them.

The V gene is TRBV7-9, the J gene TRBJ1-2; TRBD1 is a possible D gene (5 bases). CDR1 SEHNR and CDR2 FQNEAQ come from the germline V gene (reference sequence). The CDR3 runs 12 residues. V lost 3 bases and J 7 bases, leaving 9 bases between the germline ends. CDR3 residues: CASSFSGAGYTF. In DNA form, the CDR3 reads TGTGCCAGCAGCTTTAGTGGGGCTGGCTACACCTTC.